This TCR beta chain was captured in a study of Ad26.COV2.S vaccination and SARS-CoV-2 variants (dated by TCRdb to the early 2020s). In the study overall: Vaccine-arm donors were drawn from COV1001, a multicentre, randomized, double-blind, placebo-controlled phase I-IIa trial of Ad26.COV2.S in healthy adults. Ad26.COV2.S was given intramuscularly at 5x10^10 or 1x10^11 viral particles, as a single shot or as two shots 56 days apart. TCRbeta repertoire sequencing was used to assess the specificity and breadth of SARS-CoV-2-reactive T cell receptors after Ad26.COV2.S vaccination. The TCR-sequenced set comprised approximately 32 samples: around 20 Ad26.COV2.S vaccine recipients, 5 placebo recipients and 8 SARS-CoV-2 convalescent individuals. Trial participants were randomized into five groups of five, in which low-dose or high-dose Ad26.COV2.S was given once or twice, or placebo was given on both occasions. Throughout the experiments and outcome assessment, investigators stayed blinded to trial group allocation.

The paper's findings and limits, for the study overall: The authors noted that the TCR breadth and depth analyses may have underestimated total T cell responses. Vaccine and placebo recipients had comparable non-spike TCR breadth, which fits with the vaccine containing only spike. After vaccination, substantial breadth of spike-specific CD8+ and CD4+ T cell responses was reported. Higher spike-specific TCR breadth was observed in Ad26.COV2.S recipients than in placebo recipients (P = 0.0014). Comparing responses between vaccine doses or regimens was not something the study was powered to do.

Explained via the paper, the treatment or condition label denotes: some 20 received Ad26.COV2.S at low or high dose, single or two shots; roughly five received placebo; per-sample allocation not given. Repertoires of vaccine and placebo recipients were sequenced from samples collected on day 63 after the first injection. Between 29 July and 7 August 2020, Cohort 1b enrolled 20 to 30 adults aged 18-55 years at one site in Boston, USA. As a vaccine, Ad26.COV2.S was a replication-incompetent adenovirus type 26 vector that expressed a prefusion-stabilized SARS-CoV-2 spike protein derived from the original Wuhan strain. The immunoSEQ Assay was the method used to sequence TCRbeta CDR3 regions. After extraction, genomic DNA underwent amplification by bias-controlled multiplex PCR, followed by high-throughput sequencing. Per the authors' processing: To quantify the absolute abundance of every unique TCRbeta CDR3 region, sequences were collapsed and filtered. T cell fraction was estimated by normalizing TCRbeta template counts to usable DNA, with usable DNA measured through amplification of reference genes found in all nucleated cells. Repertoire TCRs were annotated as SARS-CoV-2-specific when V gene, CDR3 amino acid sequence and J gene were exactly matched to a known reactive TCR set. The reference SARS-CoV-2 TCR set came from MIRA and was filtered for enrichment in COVID-19-positive ImmuneCODE repertoires, removing public or cross-reactive TCRs. Drawing on the MIRA antigens, annotated TCRs were analysed further at the level of specific ORF or position within ORF. Breadth was defined as the number of annotated unique rearrangements divided by the total number of unique productive rearrangements, and depth was defined as the summed frequency of the annotated unique rearrangements. Group comparisons of TCR breadth used two-sided Wilcoxon rank-sum tests. Not all clones reach the TCRdb copy of this immuneACCESS table, which keeps in-frame sequences only. Checked studies attribute under half of the gap to unresolved V genes and leave the rest unexplained. The V and J calls and clone size come from that table; D and trimming were worked out from the DNA. Present in this sample are roughly 700,000 clones, more than 70% of which were seen just once. The ten top clones hold roughly 1.5% of the sample.

Note on this clone: Its antigen is currently not known. Per-nucleotide qualities are absent, and no much larger clonotype sits a single base away.

The source is a person aged 18-65 years who received the Ad26.COV2.S COVID-19 vaccine or a placebo. The specimen comprised peripheral blood, sampled in a trial of Ad26.COV2.S vaccine versus placebo.

The bases are TGTGCCAGTAGTATAGCCCGGGACAGCGTCCCCACTGAAGCTTTCTTT. Its amino acids are CASSIARDSVPTEAFF. The chain joins TRBV19 to TRBJ1-1; TRBD1 fits 7 bases in the junction. Taken from the germline V gene (reference sequence), the CDR1 and CDR2 loops are LNHDA and SQIVND. V is cut back by 1 base and J by 4 bases, with 9 bases in the junction unmatched. The CDR3 holds 16 amino acids from the cysteine to the phenylalanine. Just CDR3 DNA is preserved here, 48 bases in frame from base 1.